A selection of T cell receptor beta chains follows, all from one sample in a study of blood T cells in healthy people across ages. TCRdb fed the 5' RACE reads into MiXCR, producing one record per CDR3 protein. The sample lists roughly 700,000 distinct CDR3 sequences, about 34% occurring once. Sequenced input: blood. The receptors stem from a woman older than 75 in good health. Each CDR3 is given with its conserved first and last residue. A D gene is named only where the DNA matches it firmly. Only part of the rows carry a size: once, few, many, or a class if the clone is expanded.

-	TRBV5-1	TRBD1	TRBJ2-1	CASSNHDRGKGRNEQFF	TGCGCCAGCAGCAACCATGACAGGGGGAAAGGTCGCAATGAGCAGTTCTTC
-	TRBV4-2	TRBD1	TRBJ2-7	CAGSQVRGLEPQYF	TGTGCCGGCAGCCAAGTTAGGGGGCTGGAGCCCCAGTACTTC
-	TRBV12-3/TRBV12-4	TRBD2	TRBJ2-3	CASSSRTSLGTDTQYF	TGTGCCAGCAGTTCCAGGACTAGCCTAGGCACAGATACGCAGTATTTT
many	TRBV7-6	-	TRBJ1-6	CASSLSGLDSPLHF	TGTGCCAGCAGCTTAAGTGGGCTCGATTCACCCCTCCACTTT
-	TRBV2	-	TRBJ1-1	CAGNRELDTEAFF	TGTGCCGGTAACAGGGAGTTGGACACTGAAGCTTTCTTT
once	TRBV29-1	-	TRBJ1-2	CSVAGSGGCTF	TGCAGCGTTGCGGGTTCTGGGGGCTGCACCTTC
-	TRBV29-1	TRBD2	TRBJ2-3	CSVVAGDEVDTQYF	TGCAGCGTTGTTGCGGGGGATGAAGTAGATACGCAGTATTTT
many	TRBV28	-	TRBJ2-4	CASSLHGLEGIQYF	TGTGCCAGCAGTTTACACGGCCTGGAGGGCATTCAGTACTTC
many	TRBV6-2/TRBV6-3	TRBD2	TRBJ2-5	CASTILTSGTLETQYF	TGTGCCAGCACCATATTGACTAGCGGGACATTAGAGACCCAGTACTTC
many	TRBV7-2	-	TRBJ1-1	CASTTYRNTEAFF	TGTGCCAGCACCACATACAGGAACACTGAAGCTTTCTTT
few	TRBV7-2	-	TRBJ1-2	CASSIDRIGGYTF	TGTGCCAGCAGCATTGACAGGATTGGTGGCTACACCTTC
many	TRBV10-3	-	TRBJ2-2	CAISESKGINTGELFF	TGTGCCATCAGTGAGTCGAAAGGAATTAACACCGGGGAGCTGTTTTTT
many	TRBV4-3	TRBD2	TRBJ2-7	CASSLHFNRGGYEAYEQYF	TGCGCCAGCTCGCTGCACTTCAACCGCGGGGGGTATGAGGCCTACGAGCAGTACTTC
many	TRBV5-5	TRBD1	TRBJ1-4	CASSLGGGVNEKLFF	TGTGCCAGCAGCTTGGGAGGGGGCGTTAATGAAAAACTGTTTTTT
-	TRBV2	TRBD1	TRBJ1-5	CASSPRGDRLQPQHF	TGTGCCAGCAGCCCTAGGGGGGACAGGCTTCAGCCCCAGCATTTT
once	TRBV20-1	TRBD1	TRBJ2-6	CSALDRASGANVLTF	TGCAGTGCCTTAGACAGGGCTTCTGGGGCCAACGTCCTGACTTTC
-	TRBV5-1	TRBD1	TRBJ2-3	CASSSRDRGLYTQYF	TGCGCCAGCAGCAGCCGGGACAGGGGGCTGTATACGCAGTATTTT
many	TRBV11-3	TRBD2	TRBJ2-1	CASSLGRGGDNEQFF	TGTGCCAGCAGCTTAGGGCGGGGGGGCGACAATGAGCAGTTCTTC
many	TRBV6-1	-	TRBJ1-2	CASSETGRYGYTF	TGTGCCAGCAGTGAGACAGGTCGATATGGCTACACCTTC
many	TRBV4-2	-	TRBJ2-7	CASSHPDRYEQYF	TGTGCCAGCAGCCATCCCGACCGTTACGAGCAGTACTTC
many	TRBV4-3	-	TRBJ2-7	CASSQEPGYEQYF	TGCGCCAGCAGCCAAGAGCCGGGCTACGAGCAGTACTTC
few	TRBV20-1	-	TRBJ1-1	CSAESPTGLNTEAFF	TGCAGTGCCGAATCACCCACAGGGTTGAACACTGAAGCTTTCTTT
-	TRBV30	TRBD2	TRBJ2-2	CAWSTPGLAGGPSGELFF	TGTGCCTGGAGTACTCCGGGACTAGCGGGGGGGCCCTCCGGGGAGCTGTTTTTT
many	TRBV20-1	-	TRBJ2-7	CSARGTDSYEQYF	TGCAGTGCTAGAGGGACAGACTCCTACGAGCAGTACTTC
-	TRBV20-1	TRBD1	TRBJ2-5	CSANAGTDLRQTQYF	TGCAGTGCCAACGCCGGGACAGACCTCCGGCAGACCCAGTACTTC
many	TRBV6-5	TRBD2	TRBJ2-1	CASSYGLAGGYNEQFF	TGTGCCAGCAGTTACGGACTAGCGGGGGGGTACAATGAGCAGTTCTTC
once	TRBV7-9	-	TRBJ2-3	CANSSTNRAEYF	TGTGCCAACAGCTCAACGAACAGGGCGGAGTATTTT
few	TRBV6-1	-	TRBJ1-1	CASTPWYEAFF	TGTGCCAGCACCCCTTGGTACGAAGCTTTCTTT
-	TRBV29-1	TRBD2	TRBJ2-1	CSAVFSGSGNEQFF	TGCAGCGCCGTATTTAGCGGGAGTGGTAATGAGCAGTTCTTC
many	TRBV6-1	-	TRBJ2-4	CASSKNMDSHDKNIQYF	TGTGCCAGCAGCAAAAACATGGACTCTCACGACAAAAACATTCAGTACTTC
-	TRBV20-1	TRBD1	TRBJ1-2	CSARGNGTGAYYTF	TGCAGTGCTAGAGGCAATGGGACAGGGGCTTATTACACCTTC
-	TRBV7-9	-	TRBJ1-5	CASSSHLTGGPFNRPQHF	TGTGCCAGCAGCTCTCATCTCACCGGGGGGCCTTTCAATCGGCCCCAGCATTTT
-	TRBV4-2	-	TRBJ2-6	CASSPAGIASGANVLTF	TGTGCCAGCAGCCCGGCTGGCATAGCTTCTGGGGCCAACGTCCTGACTTTC
many	TRBV20-1	TRBD1	TRBJ2-7	CSATRQGVGEQYF	TGCAGTGCTACCCGACAGGGGGTAGGGGAGCAGTACTTC
-	TRBV12-3/TRBV12-4	-	TRBJ2-7	CASSFLAGGQYF	TGTGCCAGCAGTTTTCTTGCGGGTGGGCAGTACTTC
few	TRBV5-1	-	TRBJ1-6	CASSEQGPPLHF	TGCGCCAGCAGCGAGCAGGGACCACCCCTCCACTTT
-	TRBV20-1	-	TRBJ1-1	CSARWQGGTEAFF	TGCAGTGCTAGGTGGCAGGGAGGGACTGAAGCTTTCTTT
many	TRBV6-1	TRBD2	TRBJ2-1	CASSRTSSVNEQFF	TGTGCCAGCAGCCGGACTAGCTCAGTGAATGAGCAGTTCTTC
few	TRBV21-1	-	TRBJ2-1	CASSNPGLFFLNNEQFF	TGTGCCAGCAGCAACCCCGGACTCTTCTTTCTAAACAATGAGCAGTTCTTC
many	TRBV6-5	TRBD2	TRBJ2-3	CASSLLGGGTQYF	TGTGCCAGCAGTTTACTCGGGGGGGGTACGCAGTATTTT
many	TRBV27	TRBD2	TRBJ2-7	CASGGGGSSYEQYF	TGTGCCAGTGGGGGCGGGGGGAGCTCCTACGAGCAGTACTTC
many	TRBV5-1	-	TRBJ1-2	CASSLVQGFVGYTF	TGCGCCAGCAGCTTGGTTCAGGGATTTGTGGGCTACACCTTC
-	TRBV20-1	-	TRBJ2-5	CSVRVSGGETQYF	TGTAGTGTTAGAGTCTCAGGAGGAGAGACCCAGTACTTC
-	TRBV29-1	TRBD1	TRBJ1-2	CSVESRPGTGVSYGYTF	TGCAGCGTTGAATCACGTCCCGGGACAGGAGTAAGTTATGGCTACACCTTC
many	TRBV10-3	-	TRBJ2-1	CAISGGTFSSYNEQFF	TGTGCCATCAGTGGCGGGACTTTTAGCTCCTACAATGAGCAGTTCTTC
-	TRBV4-2	-	TRBJ2-2	CASSINRDRGTGELFF	TGTGCCAGCAGCATAAACAGGGATCGGGGGACCGGGGAGCTGTTTTTT
-	TRBV7-2	TRBD1	TRBJ1-2	CASSQLTGDGYTF	TGTGCCAGCAGCCAACTGACAGGGGATGGCTACACCTTC
-	TRBV9	TRBD2	TRBJ2-7	CASSVAGDWRGYEQYF	TGTGCCAGCAGCGTAGCTGGGGATTGGCGGGGGTACGAGCAGTACTTC